This note documents a single T cell receptor (beta chain) sequence. It lacks a known antigen. No much larger clone exists at a distance of one base, and base qualities are not known. The data are from a study of blood T cell repertoires in COVID-19 (TCRdb year 2020). Regarding the research as a whole: Samples covering the acute and convalescent phases of COVID-19 were provided by collaborators in the United States, Italy and Spain. The material from the prospective study consisted of cDNA or gDNA derived from T cells, B-cell-depleted T cells, or PBMCs. Deeply sampled blood TCRbeta repertoires from subjects exposed to, actively infected with, or recovered from COVID-19 were included in the dataset. A freely available public database, intended as a resource for researchers studying the immune response to SARS-CoV-2, is where the repertoires were released. Samples came from the ongoing ImmuneRACE study (first 160 participants) plus 1,254 subjects from 6 global collaborators. Nearly every sample came with metadata listing a de-identified subject ID, COVID-19 status, age in years and sex. Where available, HLA class I and class II types were taken from metadata supplied by the sample provider and were not determined by assay-based typing. Results and caveats for the whole study, not just this receptor: The quantity of clinical and demographic metadata differed by source and by participant and was supplied without curation.

According to the germline V gene, CDR1 reads MNHEY and CDR2 reads SVGAGI. V is cut by 4 bases and J by 6 bases, and the space between the germline ends is 16 bases. From the cysteine through the phenylalanine, the CDR3 covers 16 amino acids. Only the CDR3 region is kept as DNA, spanning 48 bases read in frame from base 1. TCRbeta CDR3 regions were amplified from genomic DNA by means of the immunoSEQ Assay, a bias-controlled multiplex PCR. The study's own analysis went as follows. Nucleated cell counts per sample were estimated from amplification of reference gene primers within the assay. To quantify the absolute abundance of each unique TCRbeta CDR3 rearrangement, sequence reads were collapsed and filtered. For each sample, productive Simpson clonality was calculated by taking the square root of Simpson's diversity index across productive rearrangements. TCRdb retrieved this table from immuneACCESS and kept in-frame rearrangements only. Not all clones are present; in checked studies, unresolved V genes account for under half, and no reason is known for the remainder. V and J calls and clone size are as listed in that table; D and trimming were resolved from the DNA. Counted in this sample were hundreds of thousands of clones; 75% to 85% of them appeared once. Clones ranked in the top ten supply 5% to 6.5% of the sample.

One collaborating source in Seattle enrolled patients while the patients were actively infected and followed the patients over time throughout the course of disease. Each collaborating institution followed its own protocols to collect whole blood in K2EDTA tubes. Collaborator samples were shipped for TCRbeta analysis as frozen whole blood, isolated PBMCs, or DNA extracted from either sample type. The TCR was taken from a man in his fifties or sixties with COVID-19, enrolled during active disease. The chain is assembled from TRBV6-5 and TRBJ1-6; TRBD1 is perhaps the D gene, given 5 matching bases. Source material: peripheral blood. The CDR3 corresponds to CASSFVQGFSNSPLHF. Read as DNA, the sequence is TGTGCCAGCAGTTTCGTTCAGGGATTCAGTAATTCACCCCTCCACTTT.